The sequence of this T cell receptor (beta chain) was determined in a study of cytomegalovirus exposure and HLA in healthy donors (dated by TCRdb to the late 2010s). Concerning the study at large: An earlier analysis of some 600 of the donors reported over 250 Gb of sequence data and 95 million to 120 million unique TCR beta sequences obtained from 150 million to 200 million T cells. Of the 300 to 500 genotyped donors, 75% to 85% were placed in the genetic ancestry cluster associated with self-reported Caucasian donors. Every discovery cohort repertoire had been produced on one sequencing platform. A later genetic analysis used genome-wide SNP genotypes for about 60% of the 666 donors, treating that subset as a discovery cohort. Among several hundred genotyped donors of the cohort, an average of about 220,000 unique TCR beta nucleotide sequences was sequenced per donor, of which roughly 17% were non-productive. Typing coverage differed by locus: A, B, C, DRB1 and DQB1 were typed in about 629-640 donors, DQA1 in about 500, DPA1 in around 600, and DPB1 in approximately 450. Donor age, sex, ethnicity and CMV serostatus were compiled alongside the repertoire data. An earlier analysis of 587 of the donors applied high-throughput TCR beta sequencing to assess whether each TCR beta V gene segment acted as functional or pseudogenic. In the later analysis, no new phenotypic data were used to find candidate immune exposures; instead, reliance was placed on TCR beta sequences and their occurrence across donors. An early release that covered several hundred HLA-typed donors contained around 300 gigabases of sequencing data and 80 million or so unique TCR sequences. Four to six DR-DQ haplotypes were handled as single units for association and clustering, since linkage in the cohort was strong. Besides the first cohort of roughly 660 subjects, a separate validation cohort made up of roughly 120 different subjects was used. To predict cytomegalovirus infection status, the study combined high-throughput TCR immunosequencing, statistical association of individual TCRs with disease status, and machine learning. Both class I and class II loci were covered by HLA typing, at four-digit resolution. In a later analysis, previously published TCR beta repertoires from roughly 710 donors were re-analyzed and high-resolution HLA genotyping was added so that TCR occurrence patterns could be studied. The study aimed to test whether signatures of past pathogen exposure could be identified by cataloging public T cell receptors. Using immunosequencing, the study profiled T cell repertoires from about 650 subjects and related those repertoires to cytomegalovirus serostatus.

This clone has a single count. Its antigen specificity is not known. The input lacks base qualities; no much larger clone sits a single base away. The library was produced with the immunoSEQ multiplex PCR assay. For the multiplex PCR, a mixture combining 60 forward primers for TCR Vbeta segments and 13 reverse primers for TCR Jbeta segments was used. Amplification of the CDR3 region of rearranged TCR beta genes was performed with a multiplex PCR assay on genomic DNA. Amplified TCR beta libraries were sequenced as 87-base-pair reads on the Illumina HiSeq System. Regarding the original processing steps: A later analysis tallied around 87 million unique TCR beta chains across the 700 or so repertoires, and about 12 million of those chains were shared by two or more donors. To remove PCR and sequencing errors, raw reads were error-corrected and collapsed into unique sequences using a nearest-neighbor algorithm that merged closely related sequences. CDR3 sequences were aligned to IMGT reference sequences to assign V, D and J gene segments. For a sequence to be retained, a match of at least six nucleotides to both a V gene segment and a J gene segment was required. Rearrangements were called productive when the CDR3 lacked stop codons and stayed in frame with V and J; all others were non-productive. Following IMGT convention, CDR3 was defined as the stretch from the second conserved V-encoded cysteine up to the conserved J-encoded phenylalanine. Sequences without an unambiguous match to a single V gene segment were excluded from the earlier analysis of about 600 of the donors. In an earlier analysis of about 590 of the donors, a V segment was called functional when productive rearrangements were above 56.7%, and segregating when the standard deviation between donors exceeded 5%. A statistical classification framework was built to diagnose cytomegalovirus status from the catalog of TCR beta chain sequences. In a later analysis, TCR nucleotide sequences were compared against IMGT/GENE-DB human TR gene sequences so that V and J genes could be assigned. A later analysis assigned CDR3 sequences and most-parsimonious VDJ recombination scenarios with the TCRdist pipeline. In a later analysis, each TCR beta chain was defined by its CDR3 amino acid sequence together with its V-gene family, and reads without a unique V-gene family were excluded. As a way to deal with suspected cross-contamination and a sequencing artifact, a later analysis dropped more than 500 nucleotide sequences that were highly shared and had low generation probability. A later analysis calculated a clonal expansion index for each public chain from normalized within-repertoire ranks of inferred template counts. A later analysis computed generation probabilities with a VDJ recombination model fitted to out-of-frame rearrangements, and checked the results against IGoR. A later analysis scored TCR-TCR, TCR-HLA and TCR-CMV co-occurrence with hypergeometric tests, applying a repertoire-size bias correction to TCR pairs. In a later analysis, false discovery rates were estimated by permuting HLA or CMV assignments 20 times. In a later analysis, co-occurring TCRs were grouped using DBSCAN, with TCRdist sequence similarity added in when clustering inside HLA-allele-positive subsets. Co-occurrence clustering excluded repertoires with fewer than 30,000 or more than 120,000 public chains, plus five with anomalous nucleotide sharing. TCRdb holds this immuneACCESS table with in-frame rearrangements only. Some clones are missing; in checked studies, unresolved V genes explain under half, and the rest has no known cause. For V, J and clone size, that table is used; D and trimming come from the DNA. The sample table lists fewer than 150,000 clones, 55% to 80% of them with a count of one. The ten largest clones add up to under 15% of the sample.

General study outcomes and caveats: Compared with equally common non-associated chains, HLA-associated TCR beta chains in a later analysis were more clonally expanded and had lower generation probabilities. Most TCR sequences were observed very rarely across donors, whereas some public TCRs were present in many individuals. The authors suggested that the approach could potentially be generalized to other disease states and immunological phenotypes. In a later analysis, TCR association rates were found to vary across HLA loci, with the most associated TCRs seen for DRB1 alleles and the fewest for HLA-C alleles. Some IMGT-functional V segments, including TRBV6-2 and TRBV6-3, could not be distinguished by the 87-base-pair reads and were therefore excluded. According to a later analysis, most CMV-associated TCR beta chains appeared to be HLA-restricted, and the HLA associations seemed to be driven largely by CMV exposure. In both the original and validation cohorts, the classifier was reported to diagnose cytomegalovirus status with high specificity and sensitivity. The earlier analysis of almost 600 of the donors excluded some 15 rarely observed V segments, including chromosome 9 orphons, because counts were too low. In a later analysis, several top co-occurrence clusters were reported to appear linked to parvovirus B19, influenza, CMV and Epstein-Barr virus. In an earlier analysis of roughly 560 of the donors, most TCR beta V segments were observed in productive rearrangements about 87% or about 30% of the time, broadly matching IMGT annotations. At a false discovery rate of 0.05, a later analysis linked roughly 17,000 TCR beta sequences to specific HLA alleles. Linkage disequilibrium might explain the correlated functional status among segregating V segments, but an unknown experimental factor could not be excluded. Sequencing depth was assumed to be roughly uniform across donors in the presence/absence analyses, though that assumption may not hold. A later genetic analysis reported fewer N-insertions in productive TCRs among donors in an Asian-associated ancestry cluster than the roughly 700-donor mean. Three of the identified cytomegalovirus-associated TCR beta chains were confirmed in vitro to be specific for cytomegalovirus antigens. A later genetic analysis associated a missense DCLRE1C variant with V-gene and J-gene trimming of TCR beta chains, and an independent cohort replicated the association. Because HLA typing was missing for some donors at each locus, association tests included only the typed subset. In this cohort, only TCR beta chains were sequenced, and detectable features were limited by the absence of alpha or paired-chain data. When HLA alleles, especially DR and DQ, strongly co-occurred, TCR associations were difficult to assign to individual alleles. A further reported finding was that TCR beta sequences accurately predicted the HLA-A and HLA-B alleles for most subjects in the first cohort. The study gave a list of 150 to 200 TCR beta chains associated with cytomegalovirus. A cluster of highly shared sequence variants was judged likely to be a technical artifact of the sequencing pipeline. Immune exposure information for the cohort was limited to CMV serostatus.

After removal of 3 bases from V and 8 bases from J, the junction retains 4 bases not matched to a gene. The CDR3 contains 14 residues, cysteine and phenylalanine counted. Of all the DNA, just the CDR3 is kept, 42 bases in frame from base 1. From a lookup of the germline V gene (reference sequence), CDR1 and CDR2 are SEHNR and FQNEAQ. In total, over 600 healthy bone marrow donors made up the cohort. At the time of sampling, every cohort member was nominally healthy, though immune exposures that went unrecorded were likely present. Of the approximately 700 cohort members, about 270 had a positive CMV serostatus and roughly 370 had a negative one, while no CMV serostatus was recorded for the donor. Each donor provided a peripheral blood sample, and peripheral blood mononuclear cells were used for TCR beta sequencing. The Qiagen DNeasy Blood Extraction Kit was used to extract genomic DNA from the blood cell samples.

The sequencing sample was made of PBMCs. Rearrangement joined TRBV7-9 to TRBJ2-1; the central 10 bases match TRBD2. The receptor was derived from a human donor in good health. The CDR3 sequence is CASSLLAGADEQFF. The nucleotide sequence reads as follows: TGTGCCAGCAGCTTGCTAGCGGGGGCTGATGAGCAGTTCTTC.